This entry describes one T cell receptor (beta chain). Its target is unknown. How the authors handled the data: In the immunoSEQ data, sequences were junction-only and lacked quality scores, so filtering differed. Data came from immunoSEQ multiplex PCR; TCRdb stores just in-frame clones and leaves some out. V, J and clone size were drawn from that table, and D and trimming were deduced from the DNA. The top ten hold 0.39% of the sample, which has about 2.3 million clones, 85% to 95% seen once. This specimen belongs to a study of shared clonotypes between healthy human individuals. Broader study findings: Blood alone was sampled, and tissue repertoires likely differ. Larger richness was generally estimated for naive than memory subsets.

CDR1 SGHTS and CDR2 YDEGEE come from the germline V gene. This CDR3 comprises 16 residues. Trimming left V 2 bases short and J 3 bases short, with 15 bases between. This receptor was taken from a man aged 18-30 years in good health. Some clones in this sample may be carry-over from other donors' samples. Specimen: naive CD4+ T cells from PBMCs. Subset meaning: CD45RA+ positively selected. The genes are TRBV5-8 and TRBJ2-1; perhaps D is TRBD1 or TRBD2 (5 bases each). CDR3 loop: CASSFSSGTHYNEQFF. DNA of the CDR3: TGTGCCAGCAGCTTCTCCTCCGGGACCCACTACAATGAGCAGTTCTTC.